The T cell receptor beta chain described here comes from a study of naive and memory T cell subsets. Findings and caveats of the study: No ground truth validated the naive and memory repertoire findings. Over 95% of naive TCR sequences appeared only once after error correction, unlike memory subsets. A few larger clonotypes appeared in naive repertoires, especially CD8, possibly memory cells re-expressing CD45RA.

The CDR3 length is 14 residues. The germline CDR1 and CDR2 sequences are SEHNR and FQNEAQ (reference sequence). Trimming cost V 9 bases and J 6 bases; bases outside gene matches: 9. Both TRBC1 and TRBC2 were covered by a beta constant-region primer of two equimolar oligonucleotides. The ligated cDNA underwent four PCR rounds using SP2 and nested alpha and beta constant-region primers. TCRdb reanalysed the UMI-ligation and nested PCR reads using MiXCR and keeps one entry per CDR3 protein. This table has more than 95,000 distinct CDR3 sequences, about 14% appearing once. With respect to this clonotype: Antigen unknown.

Sequential positive selection took CD4 T cells first, then CD8 T cells. The TCR originated in a human donor in good health. This chain links TRBV7-9 with TRBJ2-1; 9 positions agree with TRBD2. The sequencing sample was made of naive CD8+ T cells from blood. CDR3 nucleotide sequence: TGTGCCAGTAGTAGCGGGAGATCCCCCAATGAGCAGTTCTTC. Its translation is CASSSGRSPNEQFF.